This T cell receptor (beta chain) derives from a study of cytomegalovirus exposure and HLA in healthy donors. Trimming shortened V by 1 base and J by 5 bases, and 18 bases separated the two germline ends. This CDR3 has 17 amino acids. From germline, CDR1 is SGHVS and CDR2 FQNEAQ. The PCR used 60 Vbeta and 13 Jbeta primers. Original processing methods: About 11 million shared chains were among the about 80 million unique TCR beta chains that a later analysis counted. Assay used: immunoSEQ multiplex PCR; TCRdb lists only in-frame clones, some missing. Clone size and the V and J calls come from that table; the DNA yielded D and trimming. The sample has tens of thousands of clones; about 79% are singletons. Comments on this clone: The antigen remains undetermined.

Overall study findings and caveats: Both high specificity and high sensitivity reportedly marked the classifier's diagnosis of cytomegalovirus status.

The clonotype originates from a man aged 40-50 years in good health and CMV-seronegative. The chain links TRBV7-8 to TRBJ2-1, with D tentatively TRBD1 (6 bases). The sample consisted of PBMCs. In DNA form, the CDR3 reads TGTGCCAGCAGCTTAGTAGGGGGATCCCCGCGCCACAATGAGCAGTTCTTC. Its translation: CASSLVGGSPRHNEQFF.